The sequence of this T cell receptor (gamma chain) was determined in a study of Vδ1+ human thymocytes. Alphabeta T cells were depleted, then CD3+ Vdelta1+ Vdelta2- thymocytes were FACS-sorted. Study-level findings and limits: Unlike peripheral blood Vdelta1+ controls, thymic delta-chain sequences included about 20% Vdelta2 and few Vdelta3. Thymic TRG and TRD repertoires appeared highly polyclonal, with Gaussian CDR3 length distributions.

As to this clone: Its specificity is not known. TCRdb attributes to this sequence the protein of a much larger clone, which differs from the DNA translation at residue 6; a read error is likely, and the protein displayed is translated from the DNA. Other DNA sequences in this sample translate to the same CDR3.

The template was reverse-transcribed extracted RNA. The CDR3 regions were amplified by multiplex PCR from V-gene primers to a constant-region primer. TCRdb reprocessed the multiplex PCR reads using CATT. The table has about 36,000 gamma-chain clones, 20% seen once. Germline CDR1 and CDR2: VTNTFY and YDVSTARD (reference sequence). J was trimmed by 10 bases and V by 1 base; bases with no gene match: 4. The CDR3 runs to 11 residues. Sequencing was done on a sample of Vdelta1+ gamma-delta thymocytes from the thymus. The subset here: FACS-sorted CD3+ TCRalphabeta- TCRVdelta1+ TCRVdelta2- thymocytes. The receptor comes from a girl less than two years old who had congenital heart surgery. The chain recombines TRGV3 with TRGJ1 or TRGJ2. For the CDR3, the DNA is TGTGCCACCTGGGACAGTCGCAAGAAACTCTTT. Its translation is CATWDSRKKLF.